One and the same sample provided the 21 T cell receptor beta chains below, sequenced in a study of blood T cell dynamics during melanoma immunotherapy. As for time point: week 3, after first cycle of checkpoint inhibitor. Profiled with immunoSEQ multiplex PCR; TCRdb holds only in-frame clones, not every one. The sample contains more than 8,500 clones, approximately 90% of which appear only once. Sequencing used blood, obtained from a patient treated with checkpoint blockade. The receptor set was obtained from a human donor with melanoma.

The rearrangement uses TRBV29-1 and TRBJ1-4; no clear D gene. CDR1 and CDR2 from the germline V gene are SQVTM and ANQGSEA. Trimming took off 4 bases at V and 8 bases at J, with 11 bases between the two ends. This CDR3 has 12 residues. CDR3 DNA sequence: TGCAGCGTTGGGGGAGGCGACGAAAAACTGTTTTTT. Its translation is CSVGGGDEKLFF.

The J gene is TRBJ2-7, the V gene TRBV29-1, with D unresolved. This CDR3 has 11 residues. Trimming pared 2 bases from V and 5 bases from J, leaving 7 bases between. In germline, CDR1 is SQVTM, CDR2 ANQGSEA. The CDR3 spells CSVESPNEQYF. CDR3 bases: TGCAGCGTTGAAAGCCCGAACGAGCAGTACTTC.

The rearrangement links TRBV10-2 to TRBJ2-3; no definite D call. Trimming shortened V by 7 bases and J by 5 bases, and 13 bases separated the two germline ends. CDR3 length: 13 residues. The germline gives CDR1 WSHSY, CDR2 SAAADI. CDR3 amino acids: CASNLRRGDTQYF. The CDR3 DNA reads TGCGCCAGCAACCTCCGACGAGGAGATACGCAGTATTTT.

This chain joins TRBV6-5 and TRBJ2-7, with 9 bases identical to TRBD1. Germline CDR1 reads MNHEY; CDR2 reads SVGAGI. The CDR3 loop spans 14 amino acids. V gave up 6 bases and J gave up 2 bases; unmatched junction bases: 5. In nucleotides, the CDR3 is TGTGCCAGCAGAGCCGGGACAGGGACCTACGAGCAGTACTTC. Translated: CASRAGTGTYEQYF.

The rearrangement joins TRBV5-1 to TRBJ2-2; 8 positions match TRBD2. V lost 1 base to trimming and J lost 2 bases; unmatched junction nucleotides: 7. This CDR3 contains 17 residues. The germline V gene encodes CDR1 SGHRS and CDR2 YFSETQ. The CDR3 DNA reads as TGCGCCAGCAGCTTGAGGGCTAGCGGGTTAAACACCGGGGAGCTGTTTTTT. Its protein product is CASSLRASGLNTGELFF.

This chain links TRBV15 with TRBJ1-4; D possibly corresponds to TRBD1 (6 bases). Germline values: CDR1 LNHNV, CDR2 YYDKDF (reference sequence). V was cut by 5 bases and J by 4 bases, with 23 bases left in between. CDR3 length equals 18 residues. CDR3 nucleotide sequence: TGTGCCACCAGCCTAGAAGAGGGGGGCGGGACCATTAATGAAAAACTGTTTTTT. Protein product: CATSLEEGGGTINEKLFF.

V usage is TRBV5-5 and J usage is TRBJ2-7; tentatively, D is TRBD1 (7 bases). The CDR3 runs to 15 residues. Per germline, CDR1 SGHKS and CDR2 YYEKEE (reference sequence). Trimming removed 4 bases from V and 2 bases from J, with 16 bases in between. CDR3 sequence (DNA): TGTGCCAGCAGCGGAAAAGGCGGGACAGCCTACGAGCAGTACTTC. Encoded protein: CASSGKGGTAYEQYF.

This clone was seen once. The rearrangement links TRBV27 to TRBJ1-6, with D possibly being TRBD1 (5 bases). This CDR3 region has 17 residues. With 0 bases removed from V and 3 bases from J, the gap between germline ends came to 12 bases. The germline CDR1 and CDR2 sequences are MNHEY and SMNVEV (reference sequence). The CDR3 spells CASSLSGRAVYNSPLHF. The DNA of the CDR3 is TGTGCCAGCAGTTTATCAGGCAGGGCGGTCTATAATTCACCCCTCCACTTT.

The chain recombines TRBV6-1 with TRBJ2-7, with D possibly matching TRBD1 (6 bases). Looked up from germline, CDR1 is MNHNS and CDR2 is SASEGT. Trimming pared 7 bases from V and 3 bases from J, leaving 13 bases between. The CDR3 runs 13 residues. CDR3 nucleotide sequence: TGTGCCAGCAATCGACAGGATTACTACGAGCAGTACTTC. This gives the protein CASNRQDYYEQYF.

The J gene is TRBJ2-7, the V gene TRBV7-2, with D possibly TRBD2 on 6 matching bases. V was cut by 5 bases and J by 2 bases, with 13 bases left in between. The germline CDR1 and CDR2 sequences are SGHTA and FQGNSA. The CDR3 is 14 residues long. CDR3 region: CASSRWGDPYEQYF. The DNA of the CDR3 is TGTGCCAGCAGCCGATGGGGGGACCCCTACGAGCAGTACTTC.

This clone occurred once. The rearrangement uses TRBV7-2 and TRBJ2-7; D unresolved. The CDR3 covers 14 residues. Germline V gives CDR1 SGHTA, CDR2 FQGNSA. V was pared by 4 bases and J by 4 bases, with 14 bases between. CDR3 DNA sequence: TGTGCCAGCAGCTACCGGGTCGGGCGGTACGAGCAGTACTTC. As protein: CASSYRVGRYEQYF.

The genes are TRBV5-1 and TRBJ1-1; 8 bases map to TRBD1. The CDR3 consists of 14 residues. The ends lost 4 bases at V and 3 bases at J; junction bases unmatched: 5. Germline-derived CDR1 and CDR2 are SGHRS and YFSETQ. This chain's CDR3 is CASSLQGVDTEAFF. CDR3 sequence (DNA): TGCGCCAGCAGCCTACAGGGGGTCGACACTGAAGCTTTCTTT.

The DNA of the CDR3 is TGTGCCAGCTCACCACCCGGCGGACAGCCGACCGGGGAGCTGTTTTTT. Protein sequence: CASSPPGGQPTGELFF. The chain combines TRBV18 with TRBJ2-2, with D possibly matching TRBD1 (6 bases). V lost 0 bases to trimming and J lost 5 bases, with 13 bases between them. The CDR3 is 16 residues long. Germline V gene lookup returns CDR1 KGHSH and CDR2 LQKENI.

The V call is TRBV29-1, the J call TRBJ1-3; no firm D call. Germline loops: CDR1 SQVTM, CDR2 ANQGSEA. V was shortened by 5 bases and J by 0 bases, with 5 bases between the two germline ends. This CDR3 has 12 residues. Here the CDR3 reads CSVMVSGNTIYF. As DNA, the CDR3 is TGCAGCGTTATGGTCTCTGGAAACACCATATATTTT.

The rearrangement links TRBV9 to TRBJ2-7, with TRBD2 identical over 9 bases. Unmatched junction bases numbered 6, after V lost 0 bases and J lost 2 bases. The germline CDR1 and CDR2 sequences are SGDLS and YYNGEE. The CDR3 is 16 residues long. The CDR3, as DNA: TGTGCCAGCAGCGTAGGTAACCCTAGCGGGGCCTACGAGCAGTACTTC. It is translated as CASSVGNPSGAYEQYF.

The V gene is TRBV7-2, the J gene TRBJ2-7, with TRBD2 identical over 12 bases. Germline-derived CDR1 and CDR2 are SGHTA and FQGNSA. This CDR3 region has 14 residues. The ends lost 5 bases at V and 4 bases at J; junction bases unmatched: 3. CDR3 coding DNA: TGTGCCAGCAGCCTGACTAGCGGGGGTTACGAGCAGTACTTC. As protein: CASSLTSGGYEQYF.

The CDR3 sequence: CARSLVGTSGRVPLDTQYF. CDR3 sequence (DNA): TGTGCCAGAAGCTTAGTCGGGACTAGCGGGAGGGTACCGTTAGATACGCAGTATTTT. The rearrangement joins TRBV7-5 to TRBJ2-3; the D call of TRBD2 is as the table states it, not checked on the DNA. TRBV7-5 corresponds to a pseudogene. The CDR3 is 19 amino acids.

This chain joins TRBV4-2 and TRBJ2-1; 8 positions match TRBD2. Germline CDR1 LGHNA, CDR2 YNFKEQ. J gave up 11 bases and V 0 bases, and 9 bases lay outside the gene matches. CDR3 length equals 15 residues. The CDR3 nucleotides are TGTGCCAGCAGCCAAGATCGGGCGGGGGGCTGGAAGCAGTTCTTC. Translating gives CASSQDRAGGWKQFF.

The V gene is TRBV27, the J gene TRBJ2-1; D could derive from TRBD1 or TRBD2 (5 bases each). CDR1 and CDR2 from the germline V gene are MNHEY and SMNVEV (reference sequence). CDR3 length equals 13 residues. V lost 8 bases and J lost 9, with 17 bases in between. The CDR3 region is CASGRDRTGEQFF. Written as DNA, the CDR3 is TGTGCCAGCGGGAGAGACAGAACGGGTGAGCAGTTCTTC.

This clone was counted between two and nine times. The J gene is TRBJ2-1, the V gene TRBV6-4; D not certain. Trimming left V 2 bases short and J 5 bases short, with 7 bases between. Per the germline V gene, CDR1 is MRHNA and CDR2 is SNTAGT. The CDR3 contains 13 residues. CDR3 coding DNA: TGTGCCAGCAGTGACAGGCCGCACAATGAGCAGTTCTTC. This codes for CASSDRPHNEQFF.

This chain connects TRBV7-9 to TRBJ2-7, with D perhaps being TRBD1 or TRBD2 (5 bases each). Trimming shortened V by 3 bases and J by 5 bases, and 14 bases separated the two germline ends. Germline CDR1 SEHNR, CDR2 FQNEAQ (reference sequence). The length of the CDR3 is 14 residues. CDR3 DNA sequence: TGTGCCAGCAGCTTCAGTAAGGTGGGGGACGAGCAGTACTTC. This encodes CASSFSKVGDEQYF.